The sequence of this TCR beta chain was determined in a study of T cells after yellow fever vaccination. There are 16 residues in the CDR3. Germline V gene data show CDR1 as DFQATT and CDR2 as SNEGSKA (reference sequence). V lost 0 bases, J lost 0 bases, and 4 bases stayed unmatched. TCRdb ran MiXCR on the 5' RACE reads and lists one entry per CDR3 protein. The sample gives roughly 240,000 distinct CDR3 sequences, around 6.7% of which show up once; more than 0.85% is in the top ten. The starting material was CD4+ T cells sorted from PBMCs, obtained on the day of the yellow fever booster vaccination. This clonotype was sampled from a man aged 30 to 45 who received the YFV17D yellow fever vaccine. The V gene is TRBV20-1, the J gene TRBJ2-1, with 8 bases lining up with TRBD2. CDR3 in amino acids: CSARDTSGSSYNEQFF. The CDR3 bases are TGCAGTGCTAGAGATACTAGCGGATCCTCCTACAATGAGCAGTTCTTC.